These 16 T cell receptor beta chains were sequenced from one sample in a study of T cell changes during pregnancy in multiple sclerosis (dated by TCRdb to the late 2010s). Receptors were amplified or captured by the immunoSEQ multiplex PCR assay. This is the immuneACCESS table as TCRdb keeps it, with only in-frame sequences that have V and J called. A part of the clones is gone; compared with another copy, unresolved V genes explain less than half, and the rest is unexplained. For this sample there are 57,000 or so clones; 75% to 95% appear just once. Together, the top ten hold 3% to 4% of the sample. The sample was peripheral blood, taken after pregnancy. All receptors derive from a female donor in good health, enrolled as a control in a pregnancy study.

Only one count was recorded for this clone. This chain links TRBV5-4 with TRBJ2-7; weak D call: TRBD2 (5 bases). Between the trimmed V and J ends, which lost 1 base and 3 bases, there was a span of 17 bases. CDR3 size: 16 residues. Germline assignment: CDR1 SGHNT and CDR2 YYREEE (reference sequence). CDR3 sequence: CASSLFQEDGNYEQYF. The CDR3 DNA sequence: TGTGCCAGCAGCTTGTTCCAGGAGGATGGCAACTACGAGCAGTACTTC.

The chain has TRBV10-2 and TRBJ2-5; D is perhaps TRBD2 (5 bases). The V gene's germline CDR1 is WSHSY and CDR2 SAAADI. Deletions cut 10 bases from V and 7 bases from J, with 25 bases between. The CDR3 is 15 residues long. CDR3 DNA: TGCGCCACCCGGACGCTCACAGATGCTCGGGGGACCCAGTACTTC. Its translation: CATRTLTDARGTQYF.

This chain connects TRBV6-5 to TRBJ1-2; D is undetermined. The V and J ends lost 8 bases and 4 bases respectively, with 11 bases between them. Germline V gene data show CDR1 as MNHEY and CDR2 as SVGAGI. The CDR3 loop spans 12 amino acids. The CDR3 DNA reads as TGTGCCAGCGGTACATCGTTCTATGGCTACACCTTC. It yields the protein CASGTSFYGYTF.

The chain joins TRBV7-2 to TRBJ2-7, with 8 positions matching TRBD2. CDR1 and CDR2 (germline): SGHTA, FQGNSA. Trimming took 4 bases from V and 3 from J; bases not matched to a gene: 8. This CDR3 comprises 15 residues. CDR3 loop: CASSSMPGGNYEQYF. The CDR3 DNA reads TGTGCCAGCAGCTCCATGCCGGGGGGGAACTACGAGCAGTACTTC.

The chain combines TRBV19 with TRBJ2-3; tentatively, D is TRBD2 (6 bases). There are 13 residues in the CDR3. Germline values: CDR1 LNHDA, CDR2 SQIVND (reference sequence). CDR3 region: CASGGGRTDTQYF. The CDR3 nucleotides are TGTGCGTCGGGTGGGGGGAGGACAGATACGCAGTATTTT.

The chain carries TRBV6-6 and TRBJ2-2, with a tentative D call TRBD2 (7 bases). V was trimmed by 2 bases and J by 8 bases, leaving 12 bases between them. The CDR3 is 14 residues long. CDR1 MNHNY and CDR2 SVGAGI come from the germline V gene (reference sequence). In DNA, the CDR3 is TGTGCCAGCAGTTACGGCGGGGGCTGGGGGGAGCTGTTTTTT. This sequence encodes CASSYGGGWGELFF.

In its sample, this clone was seen once. V is TRBV27 and J is TRBJ1-2; the D gene is possibly TRBD1 (5 bases). V was cut by 0 bases and J by 6 bases, with 14 bases left in between. This CDR3 is built from 15 residues. CDR1 and CDR2 (germline): MNHEY, SMNVEV (reference sequence). The CDR3 reads CASSLSKQVHDGYTF. CDR3 DNA sequence: TGTGCCAGCAGTTTATCGAAACAGGTCCATGATGGCTACACCTTC.

V usage is TRBV6-5 and J usage is TRBJ2-7; tentatively, D is TRBD2 (5 bases). In germline, CDR1 is MNHEY, CDR2 SVGAGI. Trimming shortened V by 6 bases and J by 7 bases, and 16 bases separated the two germline ends. This CDR3 region has 13 residues. CDR3 loop: CASSSLSVSEQYF. CDR3 coding DNA: TGTGCCAGCAGCTCCCTTAGCGTCTCGGAGCAGTACTTC.

V usage is TRBV5-8 and J usage is TRBJ1-3; TRBD1 matches 7 bases. V trimming: 4 bases; J trimming: 3 bases; junction bases outside the gene matches: 13. This CDR3 comprises 17 residues. CDR1 is SGHTS and CDR2 is YDEGEE in the germline V gene. In DNA form, the CDR3 reads TGTGCCAGCAGCCCACGACAGGGAACGATGTTTGGAAACACCATATATTTT. Translated, it gives CASSPRQGTMFGNTIYF.

This chain links TRBV6-1 with TRBJ2-7; possible D gene TRBD1, 6 bases. CDR1 and CDR2 (germline): MNHNS, SASEGT. The CDR3 runs 15 residues. V lost 7 bases and J 2 bases, leaving 18 bases between the germline ends. CDR3 in DNA: TGTGCCAGCACGATTGGACAGAACTTCCCCTACGAGCAGTACTTC. This gives the protein CASTIGQNFPYEQYF.

This chain links TRBV6-6 with TRBJ1-1; 8 bases are a match to TRBD1. With V trimmed by 8 bases and J by 0 bases, 11 bases remained unmatched. CDR1 MNHNY and CDR2 SVGAGI come from the germline V gene (reference sequence). The CDR3 is 16 amino acids. The CDR3 region is CASRHYRTGLNTEAFF. In nucleotides, the CDR3 is TGTGCCAGCCGACACTACAGGACAGGGCTGAACACTGAAGCTTTCTTT.

The J gene is TRBJ1-4, the V gene TRBV28; D unclear. V lost 5 bases, J lost 7 bases, and 17 bases lay in between. From germline, CDR1 is MDHEN and CDR2 SYDVKM. The CDR3 is 15 amino acids. Here the CDR3 reads CASSPTPREGEKLFF. CDR3 sequence (DNA): TGTGCCAGCAGTCCAACCCCTCGGGAGGGTGAAAAACTGTTTTTT.

The rearrangement links TRBV6-5 to TRBJ2-1, with D perhaps TRBD1 (6 bases). Trimming stripped 11 bases from V and 15 bases from J, with 20 bases between. Germline values: CDR1 MNHEY, CDR2 SVGAGI. CDR3 length equals 11 residues. The CDR3 reads CAGTRGLARFF. As DNA, the CDR3 is TGTGCCGGCACCAGGGGTCTAGCCCGGTTCTTC.

The V call is TRBV18, the J call TRBJ1-1; 10 nucleotides align to TRBD1. The V and J ends lost 5 bases and 5 bases, in that order; junction bases with no gene match: 5. Germline V gene sequence: CDR1 KGHSH, CDR2 LQKENI. The CDR3 runs to 14 residues. The CDR3, as DNA: TGTGCCAGCTCAGCCGGGACAGGGGCGACTGAAGCTTTCTTT. Residues: CASSAGTGATEAFF.

V and J are TRBV18 and TRBJ2-7; the D gene is possibly TRBD2 (5 bases). CDR3 length: 15 amino acids. Trimming left V 2 bases short and J 6 bases short, with 17 bases between. From germline, CDR1 is KGHSH and CDR2 LQKENI. In DNA, the CDR3 is TGTGCCAGCTCACCAACGGCAGATCCCCGGGGCGAGCAGTACTTC. This translates into CASSPTADPRGEQYF.

This chain uses TRBV7-3 with TRBJ2-5, with 7 nucleotides matching TRBD2. From germline, CDR1 is SGHTA and CDR2 FQGTGA. V was clipped by 2 bases and J by 7 bases; unmatched bases: 10. CDR3 length equals 15 residues. This CDR3 reads CASSLGSSGEGTQYF. Written as DNA, the CDR3 is TGTGCCAGCAGCTTAGGGTCTAGCGGCGAAGGGACCCAGTACTTC.